A selection of T cell receptor beta chains follows, all from one sample in a study of T-cell reconstitution after alpha-beta-depleted transplantation in children. MiXCR was run by TCRdb on the PCR reads, yielding one entry per CDR3 protein. The sample shows about 440,000 distinct CDR3 sequences, approximately 41% of them seen only once. Sample: PBMCs, taken before TCRalphabeta/CD19-depleted stem cell transplant. These receptors came from a girl aged 2-9 years with aplastic anemia, due to receive a stem cell transplant. The CDR3 runs from the conserved cysteine through the conserved F or W. Each record gives: J gene, V gene, CDR3 protein.

j_call: TRBJ2-6
v_call: TRBV9
cdr3_aa: CASSVVGGVSSGANVLTF

j_call: TRBJ2-3
v_call: TRBV20-1
cdr3_aa: CSAPPRATDTQYF

j_call: TRBJ2-7
v_call: TRBV7-2
cdr3_aa: CASSPVIGQGEQYF

j_call: TRBJ2-1
v_call: TRBV14
cdr3_aa: CASSRGTYKGNEQFF

j_call: TRBJ2-7
v_call: TRBV5-6
cdr3_aa: CASSLFRGGYEQYF

j_call: TRBJ2-7
v_call: TRBV20-1
cdr3_aa: CSAQIAGTVSEQYF

j_call: TRBJ2-3
v_call: TRBV12-3/TRBV12-4
cdr3_aa: CAIREGDTQYF

j_call: TRBJ2-2
v_call: TRBV5-1
cdr3_aa: CASSPVGHTNTGELFF

j_call: TRBJ1-1
v_call: TRBV18
cdr3_aa: CASSIQGAVTEAFF

j_call: TRBJ2-3
v_call: TRBV20-1
cdr3_aa: CSARTLRGGRGTDTQYF

j_call: TRBJ1-2
v_call: TRBV20-1
cdr3_aa: CSVRQGYGYTF

j_call: TRBJ2-7
v_call: TRBV5-6
cdr3_aa: CATIACPSGTRLSYEQYF

j_call: TRBJ2-1
v_call: TRBV10-3
cdr3_aa: CAISPSGAGEGYEQFF

j_call: TRBJ2-1
v_call: TRBV5-1
cdr3_aa: CASSLPGGSYNEQFF

j_call: TRBJ1-5
v_call: TRBV15
cdr3_aa: CATSRDSGNQPQHF

j_call: TRBJ2-1
v_call: TRBV3-1
cdr3_aa: CASSQAYEQFF

j_call: TRBJ2-1
v_call: TRBV7-3
cdr3_aa: CASSLMSQVRNEQFF

j_call: TRBJ2-7
v_call: TRBV27
cdr3_aa: CASKSGQVNEQYF

j_call: TRBJ2-1
v_call: TRBV29-1
cdr3_aa: CSVESDYTGNEQFF

j_call: TRBJ2-1
v_call: TRBV28
cdr3_aa: CASSSIHEQFF

j_call: TRBJ2-5
v_call: TRBV27
cdr3_aa: CASSPNPGRRETQYF

j_call: TRBJ1-2
v_call: TRBV20-1
cdr3_aa: CSASSQGRYGYTF

j_call: TRBJ2-1
v_call: TRBV5-1
cdr3_aa: CASSLVGAASYNEQFF

j_call: TRBJ2-1
v_call: TRBV27
cdr3_aa: CASRMRGSYNEQFF

j_call: TRBJ2-7
v_call: TRBV5-5
cdr3_aa: CASSPGQGNSYEQYF

j_call: TRBJ1-1
v_call: TRBV5-1
cdr3_aa: CASNRGDQNTEAFF

j_call: TRBJ2-5
v_call: TRBV7-2
cdr3_aa: CASSLASTSGGPGTQYF

j_call: TRBJ2-7
v_call: TRBV5-5
cdr3_aa: CASSSGLAGLSYEQYF

j_call: TRBJ1-3
v_call: TRBV20-1
cdr3_aa: CSAREGGSPSGNTIYF

j_call: TRBJ2-5
v_call: TRBV30
cdr3_aa: CAWSEDFQETQSF

j_call: TRBJ2-5
v_call: TRBV10-3
cdr3_aa: CAISEQGGETQYF

j_call: TRBJ1-2
v_call: TRBV6-2/TRBV6-3
cdr3_aa: CASSYRAGYTF

j_call: TRBJ2-1
v_call: TRBV7-8
cdr3_aa: CASSLVEAGSHNEQFF

j_call: TRBJ2-2
v_call: TRBV12-3/TRBV12-4
cdr3_aa: CASTPRDLLGELFF

j_call: TRBJ2-1
v_call: TRBV25-1
cdr3_aa: CASSDYSGIPREQFF

j_call: TRBJ2-7
v_call: TRBV4-2
cdr3_aa: CASSQKAGDTVTREQYF

j_call: TRBJ2-1
v_call: TRBV7-2
cdr3_aa: CASSSTGTAPYNEQFF

j_call: TRBJ2-2
v_call: TRBV12-3/TRBV12-4
cdr3_aa: CASSQRVIHLGELFF

j_call: TRBJ2-1
v_call: TRBV7-2
cdr3_aa: CASSWDYYNEQFF

j_call: TRBJ2-7
v_call: TRBV20-1
cdr3_aa: CSAATGTSRQYEQYF

j_call: TRBJ1-5
v_call: TRBV21-1
cdr3_aa: CASSDGTDYSNQPQHF

j_call: TRBJ2-5
v_call: TRBV20-1
cdr3_aa: CSAKGGRETQYF

j_call: TRBJ2-3
v_call: TRBV3-1
cdr3_aa: CASRLFRGRTDTQYF

j_call: TRBJ2-1
v_call: TRBV7-9
cdr3_aa: CASTITSGRYNEQFF

j_call: TRBJ2-1
v_call: TRBV4-3
cdr3_aa: CASSQDRAGSSYNEQFF

j_call: TRBJ2-1
v_call: TRBV10-3
cdr3_aa: CAISLAGYNEQFF

j_call: TRBJ2-1
v_call: TRBV20-1
cdr3_aa: CSARGQGGGNEQFF

j_call: TRBJ2-6
v_call: TRBV11-2
cdr3_aa: CASSLMGNGANVLTF

j_call: TRBJ2-5
v_call: TRBV5-4
cdr3_aa: CASSLRQEPQETQYF

j_call: TRBJ2-1
v_call: TRBV6-1
cdr3_aa: CASSAERGSGEQFF